This T cell receptor (beta chain) stems from a study of graft-versus-host responses after intestinal transplantation. Only in-frame clones appear in the TCRdb table, and some are missing; sequencing was by immunoSEQ multiplex PCR. The table shows about 36,000 clones, with roughly 95% occurring only once. To note about this clone: Antigen unknown.

This CDR3 has 16 amino acids. Germline V gives CDR1 KGHSH, CDR2 LQKENI. V shed 2 bases and J shed 0 bases, with 10 bases lying between them. The receptor was derived from a human donor who was the organ donor for an intestinal transplant. V is TRBV18 and J is TRBJ2-2; TRBD2 might be the D (5 bases). Sequences were derived from unstimulated CD4+ T cells sorted from spleen or lymph node cells, sampled before transplant. CDR3 bases: TGTGCCAGCTCACCAATAGAGGGAGCGAACACCGGGGAGCTGTTTTTT. Translation: CASSPIEGANTGELFF.